Following are 9 T cell receptor beta chains from one sample sequenced in a study of T cells after yellow fever vaccination. TCRdb fed the 5' RACE reads into MiXCR, producing one record per CDR3 protein. The sample has tens of thousands of distinct CDR3 sequences, 10% seen once. The sample was PBMCs, either bulk or a sorted T-cell subset (CD4+, CD8+, memory, or dextramer-sorted; not recorded which), taken around 15 days after the first yellow fever vaccination. Receptor source: a man between 18 and 29 years old who received the YFV17D yellow fever vaccine.

This clonotype was seen only a few times. This chain's CDR3 is CASSPLSGNTEAFF. CDR3 coding DNA: TGTGCCAGCAGCCCCCTCTCGGGGAACACTGAAGCTTTCTTT. The chain links TRBV9 to TRBJ1-1; D unclear. The germline CDR1 and CDR2 sequences are SGDLS and YYNGEE. Trimming cost V 4 bases and J 1 base, with 11 bases left between them. There are 14 residues in the CDR3.

This clonotype has at least ten counts. This chain joins TRBV14 and TRBJ2-3, with a possible D match to TRBD1 (5 bases). Trimming stripped 0 bases from V and 0 bases from J, with 10 bases between. In germline, CDR1 is SGHDN, CDR2 FVKESK. The CDR3 runs 16 residues. Here the CDR3 reads CASSQDDSPSTDTQYF. CDR3 nucleotide sequence: TGTGCCAGCAGCCAAGATGACAGTCCTAGCACAGATACGCAGTATTTT.

Comment on this clonotype: This sequence may be a read error, since a much larger clone differs from it by one base. This chain joins TRBV18 and TRBJ1-5; 7 nucleotides match TRBD1. The length of the CDR3 is 13 residues. Looked up from germline, CDR1 is KGHSH and CDR2 is LQKENI. With V trimmed by 8 bases and J by 7 bases, 8 bases remained unmatched. In DNA form, the CDR3 reads TGTGCCAGCCAAGGACAGGCAAAGCAGCCCCAGCATTTT. Translating it yields CASQGQAKQPQHF. Supplemented by reference TRBV18 and TRBJ1-5, the full variable domain reads NAGVMQNPRHLVRRRGQEARLRCSPMKGHSHVYWYRQLPEEGLKFMVYLQKENIIDESGMPKERFSAEFPKEGPSILRIQQVVRGDSAAYFCASQGQAKQPQHFGDGTRLSIL.

This clonotype was picked up many times. The chain carries TRBV7-9 and TRBJ1-4; no firm D call. CDR1 and CDR2 (germline): SEHNR, FQNEAQ (reference sequence). The CDR3 is made up of 14 amino acids. V lost 5 bases and J 1 base, leaving 8 bases between the germline ends. DNA for the CDR3: TGTGCCAGCAGCCTGACCGGAACTAATGAAAAACTGTTTTTT. It encodes CASSLTGTNEKLFF.

This clonotype was picked up many times. This sequence joins TRBV9 and TRBJ2-5; 10 nucleotides agree with TRBD1. The germline V gene has CDR1 SGDLS and CDR2 YYNGEE. CDR3 length: 16 amino acids. Trimming took 4 bases from V and 4 from J; bases not matched to a gene: 10. CDR3 region: CASSSNRGTGVETQYF. The CDR3 region has the DNA TGTGCCAGCAGCTCTAACCGCGGGACAGGGGTAGAGACCCAGTACTTC.

This clonotype was seen repeatedly, ten times or more. V is TRBV5-1 and J is TRBJ2-5; the D gene is possibly TRBD2 (6 bases). The CDR3 is made up of 14 amino acids. Per germline, CDR1 SGHRS and CDR2 YFSETQ. V was pared by 2 bases and J by 5 bases, with 13 bases between. The chain's CDR3 is CASSFSGGGETQYF. The CDR3 coding sequence is TGCGCCAGCAGCTTTAGCGGTGGCGGTGAGACCCAGTACTTC.

This clonotype was detected many times. The chain couples TRBV5-1 to TRBJ2-5; D not resolved. Trimming removed 0 bases at V and 0 bases at J, with 9 bases between. The CDR3 extends over 15 amino acids. Per germline, CDR1 SGHRS and CDR2 YFSETQ. The CDR3 region is CASSLESRNQETQYF. As DNA, the CDR3 is TGCGCCAGCAGCTTGGAGTCAAGGAACCAAGAGACCCAGTACTTC.

This clonotype was seen ten or more times. The CDR3 sequence: CASSLGNYEQYV. DNA of the CDR3: TGTGCCAGCAGCTTGGGTAACTACGAGCAGTACGTC. This sequence joins TRBV5-5 and TRBJ2-7, with D uncertain. The germline gives CDR1 SGHKS, CDR2 YYEKEE (reference sequence). Deletions cut 0 bases from V and 3 bases from J, with 4 bases between. The CDR3 has 12 amino acids.

This clonotype was recorded at least ten times. The chain carries TRBV4-3 and TRBJ1-1; TRBD1 matches 7 bases. J gave up 1 base and V 0 bases, and 5 bases lay outside the gene matches. Germline V gene lookup returns CDR1 LGHNA and CDR2 YSLEER. The CDR3 runs to 16 residues. CDR3 region: CASSQEPQGGNTEAFF. The CDR3 DNA follows: TGCGCCAGCAGCCAAGAGCCCCAGGGGGGGAACACTGAAGCTTTCTTT.